The 30 T cell receptor beta chains below were found in one sample sequenced in a study of blood T cell repertoires in COVID-19. Assay: immunoSEQ multiplex PCR; the TCRdb copy retains only in-frame clones and omits some. The table lists tens of thousands of clones, approximately 80% of them singletons, with 25% to 40% in the top ten. The sample was peripheral blood. The receptors were gathered from a human donor in a cohort sampled during active COVID-19.

The rearrangement uses TRBV10-3 and TRBJ2-7; the match to TRBD1 covers 7 bases. V was clipped by 6 bases and J by 4 bases; unmatched bases: 3. This CDR3 is built from 12 residues. Germline V gene sequence: CDR1 ENHRY, CDR2 SYGVKD. CDR3 in amino acids: CAISRDRYEQYF. CDR3 coding DNA: TGTGCCATCAGCCGGGACAGATACGAGCAGTACTTC.

J is TRBJ1-5 and V is TRBV19; D is undetermined. The germline V gene has CDR1 LNHDA and CDR2 SQIVND (reference sequence). Trimming pared 5 bases from V and 9 bases from J, leaving 23 bases between. CDR3 size: 16 residues. The CDR3 is CASSHREGMGRVPQHF. Here the CDR3 DNA reads TGTGCCAGTAGTCATCGGGAGGGAATGGGTCGTGTGCCCCAGCATTTT.

In this sample, this clone turned up once. The chain uses TRBV6-2 or TRBV6-3 and TRBJ1-1; no clear D gene. CDR3 size: 16 residues. CDR1 is MNHEY and CDR2 is SVGEGT in the germline V gene. V was pared by 6 bases and J by 1 base, with 18 bases between. CDR3 coding DNA: TGTGCCAGCAGCTTTCACTTGACACCCAAGAACACTGAAGCTTTCTTT. Translating gives CASSFHLTPKNTEAFF.

The chain couples TRBV6-6 to TRBJ2-5; the match to TRBD2 covers 12 bases. The CDR3 has 16 amino acids. Germline assignment: CDR1 MNHNY and CDR2 SVGAGI (reference sequence). V lost 6 bases to trimming and J lost 5 bases; unmatched junction nucleotides: 10. CDR3 residues: CASRPPTSGGGETQYF. The CDR3, as DNA: TGTGCCAGCAGGCCCCCGACTAGCGGGGGCGGGGAGACCCAGTACTTC.

This chain uses TRBV5-6 with TRBJ1-3; perhaps TRBD1 as D (5 bases). Germline assignment: CDR1 SGHDT and CDR2 YYEEEE. This CDR3 has 14 amino acids. V dropped 4 bases and J dropped 4 bases, with 12 bases sitting between them. CDR3 loop: CASSPGSSGNTIYF. The DNA for the CDR3 is TGTGCCAGCAGCCCAGGGTCGTCGGGAAACACCATATATTTT.

This chain uses TRBV5-1 with TRBJ2-5; 8 bases are shared with TRBD2. V gave up 3 bases and J gave up 4 bases; unmatched junction bases: 2. The germline CDR1 and CDR2 sequences are SGHRS and YFSETQ. This CDR3 has 13 amino acids. The CDR3 coding sequence is TGCGCCAGCAGCTCGGGAGGGGGAGAGACCCAGTACTTC. This translates into CASSSGGGETQYF.

The chain carries TRBV19 and TRBJ1-3, with D uncertain. CDR3 length: 13 residues. The germline CDR1 and CDR2 sequences are LNHDA and SQIVND (reference sequence). The V end lost 4 bases, the J end lost 4 bases, and 8 bases lay between the germline ends. Written as DNA, the CDR3 is TGTGCCAGTAGTACCGGGAACGGAAACACCATATATTTT. Protein product: CASSTGNGNTIYF.

The chain uses TRBV19 and TRBJ2-1; 12 nucleotides agree with TRBD2. V trimming: 9 bases; J trimming: 4 bases; junction bases outside the gene matches: 4. Germline V CDR1 and CDR2: LNHDA, SQIVND (reference sequence). The CDR3 has 14 amino acids. CDR3 region: CASRLAGDYNEQFF. Written as DNA, the CDR3 is TGTGCCAGCCGACTAGCGGGAGATTACAATGAGCAGTTCTTC.

The rearrangement joins TRBV11-2 to TRBJ2-3; 8 nucleotides line up with TRBD2. Germline V lookup: CDR1 SGHAT, CDR2 FQNNGV. The CDR3 covers 14 residues. V trimming: 1 base; J trimming: 4 bases; junction bases outside the gene matches: 1. CDR3 in amino acids: CASSLGLASDTQYF. The CDR3 DNA is TGTGCCAGCAGCTTAGGACTAGCGTCAGATACGCAGTATTTT.

The chain is built from TRBV18 and TRBJ1-5; 7 bases are shared with TRBD1. The germline V gene encodes CDR1 KGHSH and CDR2 LQKENI. The CDR3 loop spans 17 amino acids. After removal of 3 bases from V and 4 bases from J, the junction contained 12 bases not matched to a gene. The CDR3 bases are TGTGCCAGCTCACCCCCTCCTGGGACAGATCAAAATCAGCCCCAGCATTTT. The encoded protein is CASSPPPGTDQNQPQHF.

The chain links TRBV4-1 to TRBJ2-3; D is perhaps TRBD1 (5 bases). CDR3 length equals 14 residues. Trimming stripped 0 bases from V and 3 bases from J, with 7 bases between. Germline CDR1 reads MGHRA; CDR2 reads YSYEKL. The CDR3 is CASSQDPGTDTQYF. DNA for the CDR3: TGCGCCAGCAGCCAAGATCCAGGGACAGATACGCAGTATTTT.

In this sample, this clone turned up once. The V gene is TRBV30, the J gene TRBJ1-3; D might be TRBD1 (6 bases). This CDR3 spans 15 amino acids. Germline V lookup: CDR1 GTSNPN, CDR2 SVGIG (reference sequence). Trimming took off 4 bases at V and 0 bases at J, with 13 bases between the two ends. The CDR3 region is CAWTAGATSGNTIYF. The CDR3 DNA follows: TGTGCCTGGACGGCAGGGGCCACCTCTGGAAACACCATATATTTT. Filled out from reference TRBV30 and TRBJ1-3, the complete variable domain reads SQTIHQWPATLVQPVGSPLSLECTVEGTSNPNLYWYRQAAGRGLQLLFYSVGIGQISSEVPQNLSASRPQDRQFILSSKKLLLSDSGFYLCAWTAGATSGNTIYFGEGSWLTVV.

This chain uses TRBV9 with TRBJ2-2; weak D call: TRBD1 (5 bases). Germline CDR1 and CDR2: SGDLS and YYNGEE. This CDR3 region has 14 residues. Trimming left V 3 bases short and J 7 bases short, with 13 bases between. CDR3 coding DNA: TGTGCCAGCAGCGCAGGGTTGGATATCGGGGAGCTGTTTTTT. Residues: CASSAGLDIGELFF.

The chain combines TRBV18 with TRBJ1-1, with TRBD1 identical over 8 bases. Per germline, CDR1 KGHSH and CDR2 LQKENI. This CDR3 contains 13 residues. V was clipped by 6 bases and J by 4 bases; unmatched bases: 4. CDR3 in amino acids: CASSRTGTTEAFF. The CDR3 nucleotides are TGTGCCAGCTCGCGGACAGGGACCACTGAAGCTTTCTTT.

The chain employs TRBV7-9 and TRBJ1-2; 9 bases match TRBD1. Losses at the gene ends were 4 bases for V and 7 bases for J; bases not matched to a gene: 7. Germline V gene data show CDR1 as SEHNR and CDR2 as FQNEAQ (reference sequence). This CDR3 is built from 14 residues. The CDR3 nucleotides are TGTGCCAGCAGCTCTGGGACAGGGATTGGTGGCTACACCTTC. Translating it yields CASSSGTGIGGYTF.

This chain uses TRBV30 with TRBJ2-3; D not resolved. The CDR3 length is 11 residues. V was cut by 4 bases and J by 6 bases, with 8 bases left in between. Germline V gene data show CDR1 as GTSNPN and CDR2 as SVGIG (reference sequence). The CDR3: CAWTPRDTQYF. CDR3 bases: TGTGCCTGGACTCCCAGGGATACGCAGTATTTT.

The genes are TRBV4-2 and TRBJ2-2, with D uncertain. The germline CDR1 and CDR2 sequences are LGHNA and YNFKEQ. Trimming stripped 3 bases from V and 7 bases from J, with 9 bases between. This CDR3 comprises 13 residues. In DNA, the CDR3 is TGTGCCAGCAGCCAGGCGTCAGGCGGGGAGCTGTTTTTT. It translates to CASSQASGGELFF.

The sample holds a few counts of this clone. The chain has TRBV7-9 and TRBJ2-6; TRBD1 aligns across 7 bases. The V gene's germline CDR1 is SEHNR and CDR2 FQNEAQ (reference sequence). There are 18 residues in the CDR3. The ends lost 5 bases at V and 0 bases at J; junction bases unmatched: 10. For the CDR3, the DNA is TGTGCCAGCAGCACAATTGGACAGGCCCGCTCTGGGGCCAACGTCCTGACTTTC. This codes for CASSTIGQARSGANVLTF. Full variable domain (outside the CDR3, taken from reference TRBV7-9 and TRBJ2-6): DTGVSQNPRHKITKRGQNVTFRCDPISEHNRLYWYRQTLGQGPEFLTYFQNEAQLEKSRLLSDRFSAERPKGSFSTLEIQRTEQGDSAMYLCASSTIGQARSGANVLTFGAGSRLTVL.

J is TRBJ1-4 and V is TRBV24-1; possible D gene TRBD1, 6 bases. Germline CDR1 and CDR2: KGHDR and SFDVKD. The ends were cut back, 4 bases at V and 3 bases at J, with 17 bases in the middle. This CDR3 comprises 17 residues. The CDR3 protein is CATSDAGEGVANEKLFF. DNA of the CDR3: TGTGCCACCAGTGACGCAGGGGAGGGTGTAGCTAATGAAAAACTGTTTTTT.

This chain links TRBV10-1 with TRBJ2-5; TRBD2 matches 7 bases. The V segment lost 10 bases and the J segment 4 bases; nucleotides outside the gene matches: 9. The V gene's germline CDR1 is WNHNN and CDR2 SYGVQD (reference sequence). The CDR3 consists of 13 residues. The chain's CDR3 is CATERGETETQYF. The CDR3 nucleotides are TGCGCCACCGAACGGGGGGAAACAGAGACCCAGTACTTC.

This clone appeared many times. The rearrangement joins TRBV7-3 to TRBJ2-1; the match to TRBD2 covers 14 bases. Germline V gene data show CDR1 as SGHTA and CDR2 as FQGTGA. This CDR3 spans 15 amino acids. V was pared by 1 base and J by 10 bases, with 3 bases of the junction left unmatched. The CDR3 sequence is CASSLMGLAGEEQFF. For the CDR3, the DNA is TGTGCCAGCAGCTTAATGGGACTAGCGGGAGAAGAGCAGTTCTTC.

The chain couples TRBV5-5 to TRBJ2-1; 9 bases line up with TRBD2. Germline values: CDR1 SGHKS, CDR2 YYEKEE (reference sequence). This CDR3 is built from 15 residues. V lost 3 bases, J lost 10 bases, and 11 bases stayed unmatched. The CDR3 protein is CASSSFSGLAGEQFF. CDR3 coding DNA: TGTGCCAGCAGCTCTTTCTCGGGACTAGCAGGCGAGCAGTTCTTC.

CDR3 nucleotide sequence: TGTGCCAGCAGCCTAGGACAGGGAGATAATTCACCCCTCCACTTT. Translated, it gives CASSLGQGDNSPLHF. This chain joins TRBV5-8 and TRBJ1-6, with 8 bases matching TRBD1. CDR1 is SGHTS and CDR2 is YDEGEE in the germline V gene. After removal of 4 bases from V and 5 bases from J, the junction contained 5 bases not matched to a gene. The CDR3 has 15 amino acids.

This clone was found once. This chain joins TRBV14 and TRBJ2-1; 10 nucleotides agree with TRBD2. The CDR3 runs 15 residues. The V and J ends lost 1 base and 9 bases, in that order; junction bases with no gene match: 6. Germline V gives CDR1 SGHDN, CDR2 FVKESK. The CDR3 here is CASSQGLAGAAEQFF. For the CDR3, the DNA is TGTGCCAGCAGCCAAGGCCTAGCGGGAGCGGCTGAGCAGTTCTTC.

The chain uses TRBV5-5 and TRBJ1-2; 9 bases are shared with TRBD1. V lost 4 bases and J lost 4; bases outside the gene matches: 17. This CDR3 region has 18 residues. Looked up from germline, CDR1 is SGHKS and CDR2 is YYEKEE (reference sequence). CDR3 sequence (DNA): TGTGCCAGCAGCGCTACGTTATTAACAGGGGGCGCGGGCTATGGCTACACCTTC. Its translation is CASSATLLTGGAGYGYTF.

The V and J genes are TRBV7-8 and TRBJ2-6; possible D gene TRBD2, 6 bases. Germline loops: CDR1 SGHVS, CDR2 FQNEAQ. V lost 1 base to trimming and J lost 2 bases, with 12 bases between them. This CDR3 is 17 amino acids long. CDR3 residues: CASSLVGGGTGANVLTF. CDR3 sequence (DNA): TGTGCCAGCAGCTTAGTGGGGGGAGGAACTGGGGCCAACGTCCTGACTTTC.

The chain couples TRBV7-2 to TRBJ2-1; 7 bases agree with TRBD1. In germline, CDR1 is SGHTA, CDR2 FQGNSA. CDR3 length: 16 residues. V was pared by 5 bases and J by 2 bases, with 9 bases of the junction left unmatched. This CDR3 reads CASSPSTGIPYNEQFF. Here the CDR3 DNA reads TGTGCCAGCAGCCCTTCGACAGGGATCCCCTACAATGAGCAGTTCTTC.

This chain connects TRBV6-5 to TRBJ1-1; D is unresolved. Trimming removed 8 bases from V and 4 bases from J, with 8 bases in between. CDR3 length equals 11 residues. Germline V gives CDR1 MNHEY, CDR2 SVGAGI. Here the CDR3 DNA reads TGTGCCAGCCAGGTGGGCACTGAAGCTTTCTTT. This encodes CASQVGTEAFF.

The gene calls are TRBV4-3 and TRBJ2-1; no definite D call. This CDR3 spans 12 amino acids. Trimming took off 4 bases at V and 7 bases at J, with 8 bases between the two ends. Per the germline V gene, CDR1 is LGHNA and CDR2 is YSLEER. The DNA for the CDR3 is TGCGCCAGCAGCCTCAGTGGTAATGAGCAGTTCTTC. Protein sequence: CASSLSGNEQFF.

The V gene is TRBV27, the J gene TRBJ2-7, with unresolved D. This CDR3 has 13 residues. The V and J ends lost 5 bases and 1 base respectively, with 9 bases between them. Germline V gives CDR1 MNHEY, CDR2 SMNVEV (reference sequence). The CDR3 protein is CASSVGFSYEQYF. CDR3 DNA: TGTGCCAGCAGTGTCGGGTTTTCCTACGAGCAGTACTTC.